One and the same sample provided the 10 T cell receptor beta chains below, sequenced in a study of blood T cell repertoires in COVID-19. Generated by immunoSEQ multiplex PCR, the TCRdb table keeps only in-frame clones and is missing some. The sample records about 200,000 clones, 82% being singletons. The source material was peripheral blood. These receptors were taken from an older woman with COVID-19, enrolled during active disease.

The V and J genes are TRBV19 and TRBJ1-5, with D possibly matching TRBD1 (6 bases). The CDR3 runs to 16 residues. The germline CDR1 and CDR2 sequences are LNHDA and SQIVND (reference sequence). V shed 1 base and J shed 9 bases, with 19 bases lying between them. CDR3 loop: CASSIGGPNPRRPQHF. The CDR3 nucleotides read TGTGCCAGTAGTATAGGGGGGCCGAACCCTAGGCGGCCCCAGCATTTT.

The V call is TRBV29-1, the J call TRBJ2-6; D is ambiguous. CDR1 and CDR2 from the germline V gene are SQVTM and ANQGSEA. CDR3 length: 13 amino acids. Trimming cost V 6 bases and J 0 bases, with 6 bases left between them. This CDR3 reads CSVTYSGANVLTF. The CDR3 nucleotides are TGCAGCGTCACTTACTCTGGGGCCAACGTCCTGACTTTC.

This clone was detected once. This sequence joins TRBV5-1 and TRBJ2-3, with D possibly being TRBD1 (6 bases). Germline V gene lookup returns CDR1 SGHRS and CDR2 YFSETQ. This CDR3 is 15 amino acids long. V was trimmed by 4 bases and J by 1 base, leaving 13 bases between them. For the CDR3, the DNA is TGCGCCAGCAGCCCAGGGGCGACCGGCACAGATACGCAGTATTTT. It specifies CASSPGATGTDTQYF. Combining the CDR3 with reference TRBV5-1 and TRBJ2-3 gives the whole variable domain KAGVTQTPRYLIKTRGQQVTLSCSPISGHRSVSWYQQTPGQGLQFLFEYFSETQRNKGNFPGRFSGRQFSNSRSEMNVSTLELGDSALYLCASSPGATGTDTQYFGPGTRLTVL.

This chain connects TRBV6-1 to TRBJ1-5, with 7 bases lining up with TRBD1. The V gene end was trimmed by 4 bases and the J gene end by 4 bases; junction bases not matched to a gene: 13. The CDR3 consists of 17 residues. The germline CDR1 and CDR2 sequences are MNHNS and SASEGT. The DNA of the CDR3 is TGTGCCAGCAGTGGCCCCAAGCGGCAGGGGGTGAATCAGCCCCAGCATTTT. It is translated as CASSGPKRQGVNQPQHF.

This chain connects TRBV10-2 to TRBJ2-2, with D maybe TRBD2 (6 bases). Per germline, CDR1 WSHSY and CDR2 SAAADI. The length of the CDR3 is 15 residues. V gave up 2 bases and J gave up 5 bases, with 12 bases separating them. CDR3 in amino acids: CASSEPGLKTGELFF. The DNA for the CDR3 is TGCGCCAGCAGTGAGCCGGGACTGAAGACCGGGGAGCTGTTTTTT.

The chain combines TRBV2 with TRBJ1-1; D uncertain. Germline-derived CDR1 and CDR2 are SNHLY and FYNNEI. The CDR3 has 11 residues. The V and J ends lost 5 bases and 5 bases respectively, with 6 bases between them. CDR3 loop: CASSLFTEAFF. The CDR3 DNA reads TGTGCCAGCAGTCTTTTTACTGAAGCTTTCTTT.

The chain joins TRBV5-1 to TRBJ1-2, with D possibly matching TRBD1 (5 bases). CDR1 SGHRS and CDR2 YFSETQ come from the germline V gene. Trimming pared 3 bases from V and 13 bases from J, leaving 16 bases between. The CDR3 loop spans 12 amino acids. The CDR3 nucleotides read TGCGCCAGCAGCTGGCCCGGCGGGGACCTCACCTTC. It yields the protein CASSWPGGDLTF.

The rearrangement links TRBV14 to TRBJ2-7; 10 bases are shared with TRBD2. The length of the CDR3 is 18 residues. Looked up from germline, CDR1 is SGHDN and CDR2 is FVKESK. V was pared by 0 bases and J by 2 bases, with 10 bases of the junction left unmatched. The CDR3 sequence is CASSQEGLAGALTYEQYF. Here the CDR3 DNA reads TGTGCCAGCAGCCAAGAGGGGCTAGCGGGAGCTCTGACCTACGAGCAGTACTTC.

The rearrangement links TRBV6-5 to TRBJ2-5, with 12 bases fitting TRBD1. This CDR3 has 14 residues. V was clipped by 8 bases and J by 2 bases; unmatched bases: 3. Germline lookup yields CDR1 MNHEY and CDR2 SVGAGI. Here the CDR3 DNA reads TGTGCCAGCGGGGACAGGGGGCTTCAAGAGACCCAGTACTTC. Protein: CASGDRGLQETQYF.

In this sample, this clone turned up a few times. The J gene is TRBJ2-7, the V gene TRBV7-9; the match to TRBD1 covers 7 bases. V lost 5 bases to trimming and J lost 5 bases; unmatched junction nucleotides: 6. The CDR3 length is 13 residues. Germline CDR1 SEHNR, CDR2 FQNEAQ (reference sequence). DNA of the CDR3: TGTGCCAGCAGCCTCCGACAGGGCAACGAGCAGTACTTC. This sequence encodes CASSLRQGNEQYF.